These 18 T cell receptor beta chains were all obtained from the same sample, sequenced in a study of shared clonotypes between healthy human individuals. Measured with immunoSEQ multiplex PCR; TCRdb has only the in-frame clones, and not every one. The sample records about 100,000 clones, approximately 44% being singletons. The specimen sequenced was PBMCs. These receptors were obtained from a woman aged 40 to 55 in good health. Some clones in this sample may be carry-over from other donors' samples.

By frequency in the sample, this clone is medium-sized. The same CDR3 arises from other DNA sequences in this sample as well. The V call is TRBV7-9, the J call TRBJ2-7; 9 bases match TRBD1. V trimming: 5 bases; J trimming: 6 bases; junction bases outside the gene matches: 5. This CDR3 contains 13 residues. The germline V gene has CDR1 SEHNR and CDR2 FQNEAQ (reference sequence). This CDR3 reads CASSRRQGGEQYF. The CDR3 DNA follows: TGTGCCAGCAGCAGGAGACAGGGGGGCGAGCAGTACTTC.

The chain combines TRBV5-6 with TRBJ2-1, with D perhaps being TRBD1 or TRBD2 (7 bases each). V shed 4 bases and J shed 9 bases, with 14 bases lying between them. CDR1 is SGHDT, CDR2 YYEEEE, per germline. The CDR3 sequence is 13 residues long. The CDR3 sequence is CASSLSGTAEQFF. The CDR3 region has the DNA TGTGCCAGCAGCCTGAGCGGGACAGCTGAGCAGTTCTTC.

The sample holds one count of this clone. The chain couples TRBV5-4 to TRBJ2-2; D possibly corresponds to TRBD2 (6 bases). This CDR3 has 15 residues. The V gene lost 1 base and the J gene lost 3 bases, with 10 bases spanning the gap. Germline V lookup: CDR1 SGHNT, CDR2 YYREEE (reference sequence). The CDR3 here is CASSLFGGDTGELFF. CDR3 coding DNA: TGTGCCAGCAGCTTGTTCGGGGGTGACACCGGGGAGCTGTTTTTT.

This clone has ten or more counts. Other DNA variants within this sample encode the same CDR3. The chain recombines TRBV7-2 with TRBJ2-7, with TRBD2 identical over 12 bases. Germline trimming cut 4 bases from V and 7 bases from J; bases unmatched to any gene: 11. The CDR3 is 16 residues long. The germline CDR1 and CDR2 sequences are SGHTA and FQGNSA. This CDR3 is CASSSQRLAGVGEQYF. The CDR3 DNA follows: TGTGCCAGCAGCTCCCAAAGACTAGCGGGAGTAGGTGAGCAGTACTTC.

The rearrangement joins TRBV28 to TRBJ2-7; D call uncertain. Germline lookup yields CDR1 MDHEN and CDR2 SYDVKM. This CDR3 has 11 residues. The ends were cut back, 2 bases at V and 7 bases at J, with 6 bases in the middle. Here the CDR3 DNA reads TGTGCCAGCAGTTTAGTGGGAGAGCAGTACTTC. The encoded protein is CASSLVGEQYF.

This chain links TRBV2 with TRBJ2-7; D unclear. Germline CDR1 and CDR2: SNHLY and FYNNEI. The CDR3 has 11 residues. V shed 8 bases and J shed 2 bases, with 7 bases lying between them. CDR3 sequence: CASFVAYEQYF. Written as DNA, the CDR3 is TGTGCCAGCTTCGTGGCCTACGAGCAGTACTTC. Supplemented by reference TRBV2 and TRBJ2-7, the full variable domain reads EPEVTQTPSHQVTQMGQEVILRCVPISNHLYFYWYRQILGQKVEFLVSFYNNEISEKSEIFDDQFSVERPDGSNFTLKIRSTKLEDSAMYFCASFVAYEQYFGPGTRLTVT.

This clone has ten or more counts. This chain uses TRBV2 with TRBJ2-7; TRBD2 matches at 11 bases. The CDR3 extends over 14 amino acids. With 7 bases clipped from V and 6 bases from J, the junction kept 8 bases outside the gene matches. Germline lookup yields CDR1 SNHLY and CDR2 FYNNEI. CDR3 region: CASIRLAGMGEQYF. The CDR3 DNA follows: TGTGCCAGCATTAGACTAGCGGGAATGGGCGAGCAGTACTTC.

This clone appeared a few times. This chain links TRBV30 with TRBJ1-6; D is ambiguous. V gave up 3 bases and J gave up 10 bases, with 22 bases separating them. This CDR3 is built from 16 residues. The V gene's germline CDR1 is GTSNPN and CDR2 SVGIG (reference sequence). The CDR3: CAWRKELTAVGSPLHF. The CDR3 nucleotides are TGTGCCTGGAGAAAGGAGTTGACCGCCGTGGGGTCACCCCTCCACTTT.

This clone was observed a handful of times. The chain has TRBV28 and TRBJ2-7; D is unresolved. Deletions cut 6 bases from V and 3 bases from J, with 6 bases between. Germline V gives CDR1 MDHEN, CDR2 SYDVKM. The CDR3 runs 11 residues. CDR3 protein: CASSTYYEQYF. The CDR3 bases are TGTGCCAGCAGCACATACTACGAGCAGTACTTC. The full variable domain, rest sourced from reference TRBV28 and TRBJ2-7, is DVKVTQSSRYLVKRTGEKVFLECVQDMDHENMFWYRQDPGLGLRLIYFSYDVKMKEKGDIPEGYSVSREKKERFSLILESASTNQTSMYLCASSTYYEQYFGPGTRLTVT.

This clone was found a few times. The chain joins TRBV7-3 to TRBJ2-7; D uncertain. The CDR3 covers 13 residues. The V and J ends lost 5 bases and 0 bases respectively, with 8 bases between them. Germline CDR1 is SGHTA and CDR2 is FQGTGA. The CDR3, as DNA: TGTGCCAGCAGCCCCTCACCCTCCTACGAGCAGTACTTC. Protein sequence: CASSPSPSYEQYF.

The table lists this clone with many counts. The chain uses TRBV19 and TRBJ1-2, with TRBD1 matching 12 bases. This CDR3 has 16 residues. CDR1 and CDR2 from the germline V gene are LNHDA and SQIVND (reference sequence). V dropped 4 bases and J dropped 7; count of bases not matched to a gene: 10. The CDR3 loop is CASSTHAGTGGGGYTF. CDR3 in DNA: TGTGCCAGTAGTACGCATGCCGGGACAGGGGGCGGTGGCTACACCTTC.

This clone was counted a few times. Sequence at one end of the junction differs from germline and may be a read error. This chain joins TRBV7-2 and TRBJ2-7; tentatively, D is TRBD2 (6 bases). In germline, CDR1 is SGHTA, CDR2 FQGNSA. This CDR3 has 14 residues. In nucleotides, the CDR3 is TGTGCCAGCAGCGTAGCGGTTAGCTCCTACGAGCAGTACTTC. Translating it yields CASSVAVSSYEQYF. The full variable domain, in which reference TRBV7-2 and TRBJ2-7 provide the parts outside the CDR3, is GAGVSQSPSNKVTEKGKDVELRCDPISGHTALYWYRQSLGQGLEFLIYFQGNSAPDKSGLPSDRFSAERTGGSVSTLTIQRTQQEDSAVYLCASSVAVSSYEQYFGPGTRLTVT.

CDR3 coding DNA: TGCAGTGCGTCTACGGGAGATACGCAGTATTTT. Translation gives CSASTGDTQYF. The V call is TRBV20-1, the J call TRBJ2-3; D gene unclear. V was clipped by 6 bases and J by 5 bases, with 9 bases between them. CDR1 is DFQATT, CDR2 SNEGSKA, per germline (reference sequence). CDR3 length: 11 residues.

This clone showed up many times. The chain joins TRBV5-1 to TRBJ2-6; tentative D call: TRBD1 (6 bases). The CDR3 consists of 15 residues. Germline V lookup: CDR1 SGHRS, CDR2 YFSETQ. The V end lost 4 bases, the J end lost 0 bases, and 8 bases lay between the germline ends. As DNA, the CDR3 is TGCGCCAGCAGCCTGGACAGCTCTGGGGCCAACGTCCTGACTTTC. Its protein is CASSLDSSGANVLTF.

The V and J genes are TRBV4-3 and TRBJ1-6; D might be TRBD1 (6 bases). This CDR3 spans 18 amino acids. Trimming took 0 bases from V and 0 from J, leaving 12 bases between them. The germline V gene has CDR1 LGHNA and CDR2 YSLEER. The CDR3 spells CASSQDGTQSSYNSPLHF. The CDR3 DNA follows: TGCGCCAGCAGCCAAGACGGGACACAAAGCTCCTATAATTCACCCCTCCACTTT.

This chain joins TRBV29-1 and TRBJ2-3; TRBD1 might be the D (6 bases). The CDR3 has 14 residues. Germline V lookup: CDR1 SQVTM, CDR2 ANQGSEA. The V gene lost 7 bases and the J gene lost 1 base, with 15 bases spanning the gap. CDR3 in amino acids: CSDRRSGGTDTQYF. The DNA of the CDR3 is TGCAGCGACCGCCGCTCAGGGGGCACAGATACGCAGTATTTT.

This chain connects TRBV19 to TRBJ1-4, with 9 positions matching TRBD1. Trimming took 3 bases from V and 5 from J; bases not matched to a gene: 7. The length of the CDR3 is 16 residues. Germline CDR1 and CDR2: LNHDA and SQIVND (reference sequence). The CDR3 loop is CASSMGTGTGNEKLFF. The CDR3 DNA is TGTGCCAGTAGTATGGGGACCGGGACAGGGAATGAAAAACTGTTTTTT.

This clone was counted ten times or more. This chain joins TRBV5-5 and TRBJ2-7; possible D gene TRBD2, 5 bases. CDR1 SGHKS and CDR2 YYEKEE come from the germline V gene (reference sequence). The CDR3 covers 15 residues. The V and J ends lost 0 bases and 3 bases respectively, with 13 bases between them. CDR3 sequence: CASSLALQLGYEQYF. CDR3 nucleotides: TGTGCCAGCAGCTTGGCCCTTCAACTAGGCTACGAGCAGTACTTC.